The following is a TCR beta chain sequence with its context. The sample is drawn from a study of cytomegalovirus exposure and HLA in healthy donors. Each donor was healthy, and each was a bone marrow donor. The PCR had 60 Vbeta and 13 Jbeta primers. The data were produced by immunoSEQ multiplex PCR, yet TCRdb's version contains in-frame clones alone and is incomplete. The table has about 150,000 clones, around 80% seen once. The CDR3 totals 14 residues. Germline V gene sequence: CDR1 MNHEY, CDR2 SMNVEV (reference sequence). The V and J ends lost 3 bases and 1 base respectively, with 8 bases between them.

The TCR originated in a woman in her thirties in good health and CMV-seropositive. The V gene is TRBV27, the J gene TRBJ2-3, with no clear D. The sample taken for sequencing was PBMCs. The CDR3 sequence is CASSFLRGTDTQYF. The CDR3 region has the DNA TGTGCCAGCAGTTTCCTTAGAGGCACAGATACGCAGTATTTT.